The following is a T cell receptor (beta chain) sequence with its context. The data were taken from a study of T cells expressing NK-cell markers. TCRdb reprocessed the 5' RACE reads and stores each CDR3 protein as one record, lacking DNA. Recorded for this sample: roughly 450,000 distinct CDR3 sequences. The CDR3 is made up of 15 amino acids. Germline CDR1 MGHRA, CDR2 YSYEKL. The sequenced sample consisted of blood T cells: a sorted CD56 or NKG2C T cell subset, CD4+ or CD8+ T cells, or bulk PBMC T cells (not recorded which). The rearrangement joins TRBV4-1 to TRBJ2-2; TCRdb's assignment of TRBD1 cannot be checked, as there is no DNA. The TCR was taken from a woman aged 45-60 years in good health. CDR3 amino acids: CASSHLTGAGGELFF.